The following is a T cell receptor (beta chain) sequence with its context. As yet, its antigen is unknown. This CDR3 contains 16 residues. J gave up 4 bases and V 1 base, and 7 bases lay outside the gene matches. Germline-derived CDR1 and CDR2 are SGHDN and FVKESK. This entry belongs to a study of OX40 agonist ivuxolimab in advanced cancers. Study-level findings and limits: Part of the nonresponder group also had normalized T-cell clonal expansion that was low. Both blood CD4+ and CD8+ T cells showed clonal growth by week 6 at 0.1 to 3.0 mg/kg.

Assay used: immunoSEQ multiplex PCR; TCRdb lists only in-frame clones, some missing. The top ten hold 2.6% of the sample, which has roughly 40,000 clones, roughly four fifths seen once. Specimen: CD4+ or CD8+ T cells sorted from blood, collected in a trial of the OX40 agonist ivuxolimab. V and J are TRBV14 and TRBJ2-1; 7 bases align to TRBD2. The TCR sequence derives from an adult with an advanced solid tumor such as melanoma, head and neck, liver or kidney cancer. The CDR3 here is CASSQVGGEGYNEQFF. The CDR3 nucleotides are TGTGCCAGCAGCCAAGTAGGAGGGGAGGGATACAATGAGCAGTTCTTC.